Given below is one T cell receptor (beta chain) in context. The antigen is unknown. This entry comes from a study of OX40 agonist ivuxolimab in advanced cancers. Study as a whole: The patients got ivuxolimab, which is an agonistic anti-OX40 (CD134) antibody. Ivuxolimab, which patients received intravenously every 2 weeks, was dosed at 0.01 to 10 mg/kg. General observations from the study: Relative to CD4+ cells, CD8+ T cells on average had more expanded clones.

TCRdb's table, derived via immunoSEQ multiplex PCR, lists solely in-frame clones and lacks some. The data contain 90,000 or so clones, around nine tenths of them seen just once; the ten biggest clones take up 1% to 1.3%. V was shortened by 5 bases and J by 0 bases, with 14 bases between the two germline ends. CDR1 is MGHDK and CDR2 is SYGVNS in the germline V gene. The CDR3 has 17 amino acids. The gene calls are TRBV25-1 and TRBJ2-6, with a weak D call TRBD1 (6 bases). The input for sequencing was CD4+ or CD8+ T cells sorted from blood, taken in a trial of the OX40 agonist ivuxolimab. This receptor was obtained from an adult with an advanced solid tumor such as melanoma, head and neck, liver or kidney cancer. The CDR3 reads CASSTPGHHSGANVLTF. The CDR3 bases are TGTGCCAGCAGTACCCCGGGACACCACTCTGGGGCCAACGTCCTGACTTTC.